This TCR beta chain was retrieved from a study of blood T cells in healthy people across ages. Primed by a sample-barcoded 5' primer and a J-beta primer mix, a second PCR proceeded for 7 to 11 cycles. TCRdb used MiXCR to reprocess the 5' RACE reads, holding one entry per CDR3 protein. There are approximately 770,000 distinct CDR3 sequences in the sample; roughly 60% occur only once, and over 20% lies in the top ten. The junction had 13 bases not matched to a gene; V was cut back by 1 base and J by 2 bases. Germline values: CDR1 SEHNR, CDR2 FQNEAQ (reference sequence). The CDR3 runs 19 residues. The chain recombines TRBV7-9 with TRBJ2-3, with TRBD2 identical over 9 bases. The TCR sequence derives from a young man in good health. The material sequenced was blood. The CDR3 spells CASSLVRLAGRPHTDTQYF. CDR3 in DNA: TGTGCCAGCAGCTTAGTGCGTCTAGCGGGACGACCCCACACAGATACGCAGTATTTT.